Shown below are 4 T cell receptor beta chains from a single sample sequenced in a study of blood T cells in healthy people across ages. Primers used in a second PCR of roughly 6 to 12 cycles were a sample-barcoded 5' primer and a J-beta primer mix. TCRdb called the 5' RACE reads again in MiXCR, with one record for every CDR3 protein. The table records around 1,600,000 distinct CDR3 sequences, approximately 43% of them present only once. The sequenced sample consisted of blood. The origin of the receptors is a woman younger than 35 in good health.

V gene TRBV5-8 combines with J gene TRBJ2-5; possibly TRBD1 for D (6 bases). CDR1 and CDR2 (germline): SGHTS, YDEGEE. The CDR3 contains 14 residues. Trimming cost V 4 bases and J 4 bases, with 14 bases left between them. CDR3 sequence: CASSGWDIGETQYF. Written as DNA, the CDR3 is TGTGCCAGCAGCGGGTGGGACATCGGAGAGACCCAGTACTTC. The variable domain in full, completed from reference TRBV5-8 and TRBJ2-5, reads EAGVTQSPTHLIKTRGQQATLRCSPISGHTSVYWYQQALGLGLQFLLWYDEGEERNRGNFPPRFSGRQFPNYSSELNVNALELEDSALYLCASSGWDIGETQYFGPGTRLLVL.

This clonotype was seen only a few times. J is TRBJ1-5 and V is TRBV12-3 or TRBV12-4, with D uncertain. V was cut by 0 bases and J by 4 bases, with 13 bases left in between. CDR3 length: 16 amino acids. Here the CDR3 DNA reads TGTGCCAGCAGTTTAGCCCGCTCCGGGGTAAATCAGCCCCAGCATTTT. Translating it yields CASSLARSGVNQPQHF.

This clonotype turned up a few times. J is TRBJ1-5 and V is TRBV21-1. TRBV21-1 is assigned pseudogene status. The CDR3 covers 15 residues. For the CDR3, the DNA is TGTGCCAGCAGCAAATACCCCAGGTCAAATCAGCCCCAGCATTTT. Its translation: CASSKYPRSNQPQHF.

This clonotype came up a few times. The chain recombines TRBV12-3 or TRBV12-4 with TRBJ1-2; D is perhaps TRBD1 (6 bases). V shed 6 bases and J shed 6 bases, with 11 bases lying between them. The CDR3 is 12 amino acids. The CDR3 loop reads CASRSAGDGYTF. The CDR3 nucleotides are TGTGCCAGCAGATCTGCAGGGGATGGCTACACCTTC.